This TCR beta chain was recorded in a study of blood T cell repertoires in COVID-19. As for the study in general: COVID-19 samples collected from the United States, Italy and Spain covered acute and convalescent phases. PBMCs, B-cell-depleted T cells, or T cells provided the cDNA or gDNA that made up the material.

TCRdb keeps only in-frame clones here, not all; method: immunoSEQ multiplex PCR. The sample has tens of thousands of clones; more than 75% are singletons. V was pared by 6 bases and J by 8 bases, with 10 bases between. The CDR3 covers 11 residues. The chain links TRBV12-3 or TRBV12-4 to TRBJ1-1; D ambiguous. What was sequenced was peripheral blood. This TCR was recovered from an elderly woman with acute or convalescent COVID-19. The CDR3 reads CASRRGGEAFF. The CDR3 DNA follows: TGTGCCAGCAGGCGGGGAGGAGAAGCTTTCTTT.